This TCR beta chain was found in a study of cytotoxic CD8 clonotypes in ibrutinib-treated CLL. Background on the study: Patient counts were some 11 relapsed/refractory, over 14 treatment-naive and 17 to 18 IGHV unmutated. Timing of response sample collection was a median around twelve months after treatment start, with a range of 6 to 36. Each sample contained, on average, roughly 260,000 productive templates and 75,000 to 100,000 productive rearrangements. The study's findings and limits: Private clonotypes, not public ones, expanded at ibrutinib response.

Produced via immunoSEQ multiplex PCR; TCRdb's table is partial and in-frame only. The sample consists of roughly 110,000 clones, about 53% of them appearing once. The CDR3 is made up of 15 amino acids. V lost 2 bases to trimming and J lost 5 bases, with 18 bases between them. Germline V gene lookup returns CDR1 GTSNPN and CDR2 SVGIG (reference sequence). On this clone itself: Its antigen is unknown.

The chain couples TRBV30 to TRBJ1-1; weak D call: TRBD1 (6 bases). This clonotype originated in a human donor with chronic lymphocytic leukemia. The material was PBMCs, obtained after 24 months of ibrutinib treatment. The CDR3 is CAWSSQGTVGTEAFF. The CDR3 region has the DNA TGTGCCTGGAGTTCCCAGGGGACGGTAGGGACTGAAGCTTTCTTT.